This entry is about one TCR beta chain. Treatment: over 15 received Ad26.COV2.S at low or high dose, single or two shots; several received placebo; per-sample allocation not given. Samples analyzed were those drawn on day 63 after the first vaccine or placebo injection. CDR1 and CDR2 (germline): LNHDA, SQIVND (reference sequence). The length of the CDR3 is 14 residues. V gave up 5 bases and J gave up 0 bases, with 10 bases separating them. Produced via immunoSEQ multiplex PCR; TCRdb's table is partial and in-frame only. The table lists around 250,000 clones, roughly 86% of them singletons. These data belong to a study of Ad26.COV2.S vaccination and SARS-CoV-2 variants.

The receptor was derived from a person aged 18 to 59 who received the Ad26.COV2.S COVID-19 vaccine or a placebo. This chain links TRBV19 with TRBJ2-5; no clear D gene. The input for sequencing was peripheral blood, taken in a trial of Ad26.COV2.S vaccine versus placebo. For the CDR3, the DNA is TGTGCCAGTAGTCCTCGCGTCCACCAAGAGACCCAGTACTTC. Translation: CASSPRVHQETQYF.